The clone carrying this TCR beta chain was recorded a few times. The antigen remains undetermined. The data derive from a study of early stage breast cancer tumors. As for the study in general: Twelve of the 16 invasive tumors were ER+, PR+ and HER2-. Regarding the study as a whole: Blood repertoires resembled normal breast more than tumor. Tumors had about 2.3-fold higher T cell density than normal breast.

Trimming removed 2 bases at V and 8 bases at J, with 12 bases between. The CDR3 length is 13 residues. Per germline, CDR1 SQVTM and CDR2 ANQGSEA. Clones were read by immunoSEQ multiplex PCR, and TCRdb kept only the in-frame ones, dropping some. Among roughly 56,000 clones listed, approximately 80% were seen once. This TCR came from a young adult with breast cancer. This rearrangement joins TRBV29-1 to TRBJ2-2; weak D call: TRBD2 (5 bases). Sequencing was performed on blood. The DNA for the CDR3 is TGCAGCGTTGAATCGCTAGCTGGGGGGGAGCTGTTTTTT. Residues: CSVESLAGGELFF.